One sample yielded the 30 T cell receptor beta chains listed below, sequenced in a study of blood T cells in healthy people across ages. A second PCR of 7 to 11 cycles used a sample-barcoded 5' primer and a J-beta primer mix. In TCRdb, the 5' RACE reads were re-called with MiXCR into one record per CDR3 protein. The sample includes hundreds of thousands of distinct CDR3 sequences, 40% to 50% seen only once; the top ten take nearly 20%. The sample comprised blood. The origin of the receptors is a man aged 60-69 years in good health.

The J gene is TRBJ2-4, the V gene TRBV7-9; D is ambiguous. The ends were cut back, 5 bases at V and 1 base at J, with 9 bases in the middle. Germline-derived CDR1 and CDR2 are SEHNR and FQNEAQ (reference sequence). The CDR3 loop spans 14 amino acids. CDR3 sequence: CASSTSGAKNIQYF. The CDR3 DNA sequence: TGTGCCAGCAGCACATCTGGGGCCAAAAACATTCAGTACTTC.

This clonotype has a handful of counts. The rearrangement links TRBV2 to TRBJ2-4; D remains ambiguous. The last part of the DNA fits TRBJ2-7 better; the J call may be wrong. Germline lookup yields CDR1 SNHLY and CDR2 FYNNEI. This CDR3 has 12 residues. CDR3 DNA sequence: TGTGCCAGCTTGGACCTAGATGGCGAGCAGTACTTC. Translating gives CASLDLDGEQYF.

This sequence joins TRBV6-2 or TRBV6-3 and TRBJ2-2, with TRBD1 matching 8 bases. CDR1 MNHEY and CDR2 SVGEGT come from the germline V gene. The V gene end was trimmed by 6 bases and the J gene end by 5 bases; junction bases not matched to a gene: 2. The CDR3 contains 13 residues. The CDR3 DNA reads TGTGCCAGCAGGGACAGGGTTACCGGGGAGCTGTTTTTT. Its translation is CASRDRVTGELFF.

V gene TRBV20-1 combines with J gene TRBJ2-3; 8 positions agree with TRBD2. CDR3 size: 15 residues. The ends lost 3 bases at V and 5 bases at J; junction bases unmatched: 10. Per the germline V gene, CDR1 is DFQATT and CDR2 is SNEGSKA (reference sequence). In DNA, the CDR3 is TGCAGTGCTAGGATCTGGCGGGGGGATAAAGATACGCAGTATTTT. This translates into CSARIWRGDKDTQYF.

The chain combines TRBV9 with TRBJ2-5; D is unclear. This CDR3 contains 17 residues. V was trimmed by 0 bases and J by 4 bases, leaving 19 bases between them. In germline, CDR1 is SGDLS, CDR2 YYNGEE. DNA for the CDR3: TGTGCCAGCAGCGTAGCTGGCGCCTCCTTGGCCCGAGAGACCCAGTACTTC. Amino acid sequence: CASSVAGASLARETQYF.

This chain connects TRBV6-6 to TRBJ1-2, with 7 nucleotides matching TRBD1. The CDR3 length is 13 residues. J was trimmed by 10 bases and V by 6 bases; bases with no gene match: 11. Germline V gene sequence: CDR1 MNHNY, CDR2 SVGAGI (reference sequence). This CDR3 reads CASSRDRVGDYTF. Here the CDR3 DNA reads TGTGCCAGCAGCCGAGACAGGGTTGGCGACTACACCTTC.

This clonotype was counted a few times. The gene calls are TRBV6-8 and TRBJ2-1, with a weak D call TRBD2 (5 bases). Trimming pared 0 bases from V and 0 bases from J, leaving 9 bases between. Germline CDR1 is MNHGY and CDR2 is SAAAGT. The CDR3 spans 16 residues. In DNA, the CDR3 is TGTGCCAGCAGTTACTCCACTAGGCCCTCCTACAATGAGCAGTTCTTC. Encoded protein: CASSYSTRPSYNEQFF.

The chain links TRBV5-1 to TRBJ2-3, with TRBD2 matching 8 bases. CDR1 SGHRS and CDR2 YFSETQ come from the germline V gene. This CDR3 spans 14 amino acids. J lost 6 bases, V lost 4 bases, and 7 bases had no gene match. The CDR3 bases are TGCGCCAGCAGCCCGGGAGGGGCCCGGGATACGCAGTATTTT. Encoded protein: CASSPGGARDTQYF.

The chain links TRBV12-3 or TRBV12-4 to TRBJ2-1; 7 bases are a match to TRBD2. The CDR3 is 11 amino acids. The V segment lost 4 bases and the J segment 15 bases; nucleotides outside the gene matches: 6. Here the CDR3 DNA reads TGTGCCAGCAGTTCAAGCGGGGTTCGGTTCTTC. Its protein is CASSSSGVRFF.

This clonotype came up a few times. V usage is TRBV20-1 and J usage is TRBJ2-1; possibly TRBD1 for D (6 bases). From germline, CDR1 is DFQATT and CDR2 SNEGSKA (reference sequence). V lost 4 bases, J lost 0 bases, and 19 bases lay in between. This CDR3 spans 17 amino acids. The CDR3 is CSAIRQERVSSYNEQFF. The DNA of the CDR3 is TGCAGTGCTATAAGACAGGAACGGGTTAGCTCCTACAATGAGCAGTTCTTC.

This chain uses TRBV15 with TRBJ1-2; TRBD1 might be the D (5 bases). CDR1 and CDR2 from the germline V gene are LNHNV and YYDKDF (reference sequence). Trimming removed 4 bases at V and 1 base at J, with 13 bases between. CDR3 length: 15 amino acids. The CDR3 loop reads CATSKWGWGNYGYTF. The CDR3 bases are TGTGCCACCAGCAAGTGGGGGTGGGGTAACTATGGCTACACCTTC.

This clonotype showed up just a few times. The chain links TRBV20-1 to TRBJ2-1, with 11 bases that match TRBD2. Trimming at V came to 1 base and at J to 4 bases, leaving 15 bases not matched to a gene. The germline gives CDR1 DFQATT, CDR2 SNEGSKA (reference sequence). The CDR3 runs to 19 residues. The CDR3 DNA reads as TGCAGTGCTAGAGGGGTAGCGGGGGGGCCCATTGAGAGTTACAATGAGCAGTTCTTC. It codes for CSARGVAGGPIESYNEQFF.

This clonotype has just a few counts. J is TRBJ2-3 and V is TRBV20-1, with D tentatively TRBD1 (6 bases). The CDR3 totals 16 residues. The V gene's germline CDR1 is DFQATT and CDR2 SNEGSKA (reference sequence). The V gene lost 3 bases and the J gene lost 3 bases, with 19 bases spanning the gap. The CDR3 sequence: CSARDEGEYMTDTQYF. CDR3 DNA: TGCAGTGCTAGGGACGAGGGGGAGTATATGACAGATACGCAGTATTTT.

V is TRBV3-1 and J is TRBJ2-3; D may be TRBD1 (5 bases). The V gene's germline CDR1 is LGHDT and CDR2 YNNKEL (reference sequence). Trimming left V 0 bases short and J 4 bases short, with 14 bases between. There are 16 residues in the CDR3. In nucleotides, the CDR3 is TGTGCCAGCAGCCAAGATGGTGGACAAAACGCAGATACGCAGTATTTT. It is translated as CASSQDGGQNADTQYF.

This clonotype turned up a few times. This chain connects TRBV7-2 to TRBJ2-5, with unresolved D. CDR1 is SGHTA and CDR2 is FQGNSA in the germline V gene. This CDR3 is 13 amino acids long. Trimming cost V 1 base and J 11 bases, with 14 bases left between them. The CDR3 region has the DNA TGTGCCAGCAGCTTAGATCGTGGGAATGAGCAGTACTTC. This gives the protein CASSLDRGNEQYF. Full variable domain (outside the CDR3, taken from reference TRBV7-2 and TRBJ2-5): GAGVSQSPSNKVTEKGKDVELRCDPISGHTALYWYRQSLGQGLEFLIYFQGNSAPDKSGLPSDRFSAERTGGSVSTLTIQRTQQEDSAVYLCASSLDRGNEQYFGPGTRLLVL.

This chain uses TRBV6-6 with TRBJ2-7; TRBD2 matches 9 bases. Trimming removed 2 bases from V and 0 bases from J; junction bases left unmatched: 5. The CDR3 contains 16 residues. Germline loops: CDR1 MNHNY, CDR2 SVGAGI (reference sequence). CDR3 DNA sequence: TGTGCCAGCAGTTACGGGGCTAGCGGGGTCTCCTACGAGCAGTACTTC. Translated, it gives CASSYGASGVSYEQYF.

The rearrangement uses TRBV11-1 and TRBJ2-3; 10 nucleotides match TRBD2. V gave up 5 bases and J gave up 0 bases; unmatched junction bases: 20. The CDR3 covers 21 residues. Germline lookup yields CDR1 SGHAT and CDR2 FQDESV (reference sequence). Here the CDR3 reads CASSITSGEGVWEYSTDTQYF. The CDR3 DNA reads TGTGCCAGCAGCATTACTAGCGGGGAAGGAGTATGGGAGTATAGCACAGATACGCAGTATTTT.

The chain uses TRBV28 and TRBJ1-2; maybe TRBD1 (6 bases). Germline values: CDR1 MDHEN, CDR2 SYDVKM. The ends were cut back, 10 bases at V and 7 bases at J, with 16 bases in the middle. The CDR3 length is 12 residues. The CDR3 DNA is TGTGCCATCCGGACAGAACCTTTTGGCTACACCTTC. It translates to CAIRTEPFGYTF.

This clonotype was picked up a small number of times. The rearrangement links TRBV20-1 to TRBJ2-5, with D possibly being TRBD2 (5 bases). This CDR3 contains 14 residues. V was shortened by 1 base and J by 3 bases, with 12 bases between the two germline ends. The germline V gene encodes CDR1 DFQATT and CDR2 SNEGSKA (reference sequence). CDR3 protein: CSARVPSRKETQYF. CDR3 in DNA: TGCAGTGCTAGAGTCCCTAGCCGAAAAGAGACCCAGTACTTC.

This clonotype appeared a few times. V gene TRBV6-5 combines with J gene TRBJ2-3, with D unresolved. The length of the CDR3 is 13 residues. V was trimmed by 4 bases and J by 5 bases, leaving 10 bases between them. Germline CDR1 is MNHEY and CDR2 is SVGAGI. The CDR3 reads CASSSNYKDTQYF. The CDR3 bases are TGTGCCAGCAGTTCAAACTACAAAGATACGCAGTATTTT.

V is TRBV28 and J is TRBJ2-3; no definite D call. The germline V and J ends were trimmed by 3 bases and 2 bases, with 12 bases remaining between them. Germline V CDR1 and CDR2: MDHEN, SYDVKM. The CDR3 length is 15 residues. CDR3 sequence: CASSLPLRSTDTQYF. CDR3 nucleotides: TGTGCCAGCAGTTTGCCCCTCCGGTCCACAGATACGCAGTATTTT.

Worth noting for this clonotype: An end of the junction does not agree with germline; a read error may underlie this. This sequence joins TRBV29-1 and TRBJ2-4; D ambiguous. CDR1 is SQVTM, CDR2 ANQGSEA, per germline. The CDR3 has 13 amino acids. For the CDR3, the DNA is TGCAGCGTTGAAAATTTAGCCGAAAACATTCAGTACTTC. It specifies CSVENLAENIQYF.

This clonotype was counted between two and nine times. The chain recombines TRBV15 with TRBJ2-7; D is ambiguous. V was cut by 0 bases and J by 3 bases, with 12 bases left in between. The CDR3 length is 15 residues. CDR1 is LNHNV, CDR2 YYDKDF, per germline (reference sequence). The CDR3 sequence: CATSRDPLHVYEQYF. The CDR3 DNA reads TGTGCCACCAGCAGAGACCCCCTACACGTCTACGAGCAGTACTTC.

The rearrangement links TRBV29-1 to TRBJ2-1; D not certain. Looked up from germline, CDR1 is SQVTM and CDR2 is ANQGSEA. V was pared by 3 bases and J by 8 bases, with 5 bases between. This CDR3 comprises 10 residues. This CDR3 is CSVDRDEQFF. The CDR3 nucleotides are TGCAGCGTTGATCGGGATGAGCAGTTCTTC.

The CDR3 spells CASSFRGRYYEQYF. The CDR3, as DNA: TGTGCCAGCAGTTTCAGGGGGCGCTACTACGAGCAGTACTTC. V gene TRBV27 combines with J gene TRBJ2-4; 8 nucleotides align to TRBD1. The J call may not be correct, given that the DNA end is closer to TRBJ2-7. Looked up from germline, CDR1 is MNHEY and CDR2 is SMNVEV (reference sequence). The CDR3 sequence is 14 residues long.

This clonotype came up a few times. CDR3 region: CASSQVLGITTDTQYF. In DNA, the CDR3 is TGTGCCAGCAGCCAAGTATTGGGTATTACAACGGATACGCAGTATTTT. The chain joins TRBV3-1 to TRBJ2-3; no definite D call. Trimming removed 1 base at V and 6 bases at J, with 17 bases between. Germline CDR1 LGHDT, CDR2 YNNKEL (reference sequence). This CDR3 comprises 16 residues.

A few counts support this clonotype. The chain carries TRBV27 and TRBJ2-4; D may correspond to TRBD1 or TRBD2 (5 bases each). The J call may not be correct, given that the DNA end is closer to TRBJ2-7. This CDR3 region has 12 residues. Germline CDR1 reads MNHEY; CDR2 reads SMNVEV (reference sequence). In nucleotides, the CDR3 is TGTGCCAGCAGGAGGGGTAATAACGAGCAGTACTTC. It translates to CASRRGNNEQYF.

This chain connects TRBV12-3 or TRBV12-4 to TRBJ2-7; TRBD1 matches at 8 bases. The DNA end favors TRBJ2-4, so the J call may be wrong. The CDR3 totals 15 residues. The CDR3 loop reads CASTPGQVVKNIQYF. DNA for the CDR3: TGTGCCAGCACCCCGGGACAGGTTGTCAAAAACATTCAGTACTTC.

In nucleotides, the CDR3 is TGTGCCAGCAGCGTAGGACTAGCGGGGGTACCCACAGATACGCAGTATTTT. Residues: CASSVGLAGVPTDTQYF. V is TRBV9 and J is TRBJ2-3; 12 bases are a match to TRBD2. With 0 bases clipped from V and 2 bases from J, the junction kept 4 bases outside the gene matches. The CDR3 consists of 17 residues. Germline lookup yields CDR1 SGDLS and CDR2 YYNGEE.

This chain joins TRBV15 and TRBJ2-1; D could derive from TRBD1 or TRBD2 (5 bases each). This CDR3 spans 15 amino acids. V gave up 0 bases and J gave up 12 bases, with 18 bases separating them. CDR1 is LNHNV, CDR2 YYDKDF, per germline (reference sequence). The CDR3 protein is CATSRDPGREKGQFF. CDR3 DNA: TGTGCCACCAGCAGAGATCCGGGACGTGAAAAAGGGCAGTTCTTC. Full variable domain (missing parts from reference TRBV15 and TRBJ2-1): DAMVIQNPRYQVTQFGKPVTLSCSQTLNHNVMYWYQQKSSQAPKLLFHYYDKDFNNEADTPDNFQSRRPNTSFCFLDIRSPGLGDTAMYLCATSRDPGREKGQFFGPGTRLTVL.